Here is one TCR beta chain with its context. Its target antigen remains unknown. No much larger clone exists at a distance of one base, and base qualities are not known. Additional DNA sequences in this sample encode the identical CDR3. From a lookup of the germline V gene (reference sequence), CDR1 and CDR2 are GTSNPN and SVGIG. The junction carries 14 bases between V and J, which are trimmed by 1 base and 4 bases respectively. The CDR3 covers 14 residues, taking in both the cysteine and the phenylalanine. Only the CDR3 DNA stays, 42 bases, in frame from base 1. This specimen belongs to a study of beta chain features in type 1 diabetes listed by TCRdb under 2018. Broadly, across the study: Mean age, gender distribution, total cell number and subset yield were not different between patients and healthy donors. Across all samples, 90 million to 130 million sorted cells were examined, and cell number per subset correlated strongly with RNA yield. In the study, TCRB repertoires of sorted circulating CD4+ T cell subsets from recently diagnosed type 1 diabetes patients were compared with those of matched healthy donors. Whereas all 28 donors provided naive and central memory subsets, regulatory and stem cell-like memory subsets were isolated from just 8 patients and roughly 8 healthy donors. Summary of the overall study and its limitations: Because cDNA was sequenced instead of genomic DNA, activated cells with high expression could be over-represented, although the groups did not differ in activation or CD3 levels. PCR might favor shorter templates, but patient and control samples were amplified and corrected together, so any skew would affect both groups equally. Type 1 diabetes patients showed a moderate but significant shortening of TCRB CDR3 length in all four CD4+ subsets. Only small numbers of individuals were included in the HLA sub-analyses, which left unresolved whether HLA type had any influence on TCRB rearrangement. At VDJ recombination sites, patients with type 1 diabetes made fewer insertions and deleted more nucleotides, a pattern implying thymic rearrangement abnormalities. Naive, central memory and regulatory TCRB repertoires appeared more similar among patients than among healthy donors.

Each donor gave one peripheral blood draw, roughly 120 mL on average, collected into heparinised tubes. A BD FACSAria II and a panel including CD45RO, CCR7, CD25, CD127, CD95 and CD27 were used to sort naive, central memory, regulatory and stem cell-like memory CD4+ T cells. All sorted populations exceeded 95% purity. PBMCs were isolated right away by Lymphoprep density gradient centrifugation and were stained directly, without culture. So that batch effects would be minimized, each experiment stained and sorted samples in pairs, pairing one healthy donor with one patient. All of the isolated RNA was reverse transcribed with the High Capacity cDNA Reverse Transcription Kit, so expressed TCRB transcripts were sequenced. Deep immunoSEQ sequencing was performed on naive, central memory and regulatory T cell samples, with an average of around 3.4 million total reads per sample. Sorted cells were lysed in RLT buffer, and RNA was extracted using DNase-treated RNeasy Micro or Mini kits according to cell number. Each cell subset was processed separately to prevent cross-contamination, with patient and healthy donor samples processed together. Using the immunoSEQ multiplex PCR, TCRB sequences were amplified from cDNA into 87-bp fragments spanning the CDR3 region. The amplicons were sequenced using the Illumina HiSeq platform. Concerning the study's data processing: Synthetic template baselines were used to correct PCR bias computationally, reads within Hamming distance 2 were collapsed together, and singletons that could not be merged were discarded. By aligning reads against IMGT, V, D and J genes, CDR3 length, and insertions or deletions at six rearrangement sites were assigned. Within each subset, clonotype counts were normalized to the number of sorted cells before true diversity and Gini coefficients were calculated with the tcR R package. Repertoire sharing was quantified using the overlap coefficient calculated on TCRB nucleotide sequences. As a proxy for the pre-selection repertoire, out-of-frame TCRB sequences from naive cells were analyzed. In its TCRdb copy, this immuneACCESS table keeps in-frame sequences only and misses some clones. Where compared with another copy, unresolved V genes explain less than half of these, and the others have no known cause. The V and J calls and clone size are taken from that table; D and trimming were inferred from the DNA. The sample table lists hundreds of thousands of clones, around an eighth of them with a count of one. Approximately 0.021% of the sample lies in the top ten.

The sample comprised naive CD4+ T cells from blood. The cell subset or site label here, explained by the study, means: true naive CD4+ T cells. This receptor was identified in a young man with type 1 diabetes. The V and J genes are TRBV30 and TRBJ2-7, and TRBD2 may be the D gene, going by 6 matching bases. Here the CDR3 is given as CAWSGGDPLYEQYF. Read as DNA, the sequence is TGTGCCTGGAGTGGGGGGGACCCCCTTTACGAGCAGTACTTC. This CDR3, with the reference TRBV30 and TRBJ2-7 proteins standing in past its ends, gives the full variable domain SQTIHQWPATLVQPVGSPLSLECTVEGTSNPNLYWYRQAAGRGLQLLFYSVGIGQISSEVPQNLSASRPQDRQFILSSKKLLLSDSGFYLCAWSGGDPLYEQYFGPGTRLTVT.